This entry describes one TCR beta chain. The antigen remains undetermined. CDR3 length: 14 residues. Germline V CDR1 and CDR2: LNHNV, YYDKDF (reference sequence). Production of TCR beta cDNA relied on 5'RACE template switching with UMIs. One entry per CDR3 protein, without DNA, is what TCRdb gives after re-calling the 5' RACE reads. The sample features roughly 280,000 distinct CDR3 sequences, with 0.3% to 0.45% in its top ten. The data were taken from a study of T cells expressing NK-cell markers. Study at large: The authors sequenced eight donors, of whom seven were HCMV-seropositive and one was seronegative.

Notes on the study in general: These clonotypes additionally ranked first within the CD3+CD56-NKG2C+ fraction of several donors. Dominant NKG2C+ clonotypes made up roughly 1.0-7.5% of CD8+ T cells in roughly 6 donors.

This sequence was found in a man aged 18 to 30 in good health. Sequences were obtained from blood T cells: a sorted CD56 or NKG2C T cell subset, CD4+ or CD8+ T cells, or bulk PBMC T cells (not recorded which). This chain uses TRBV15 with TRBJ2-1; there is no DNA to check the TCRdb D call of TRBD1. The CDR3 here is CAVRAGGPYNEQFF. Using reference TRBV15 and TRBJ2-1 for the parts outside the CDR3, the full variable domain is DAMVIQNPRYQVTQFGKPVTLSCSQTLNHNVMYWYQQKSSQAPKLLFHYYDKDFNNEADTPDNFQSRRPNTSFCFLDIRSPGLGDTAMYLCAVRAGGPYNEQFFGPGTRLTVL.